This T cell receptor beta chain is from a study of T cells after yellow fever vaccination. Whole-study context: Fractions containing few cells were prepared with SMART-Seq v4 Ultra Low Input. Findings of the study overall: Highly abundant clonotypes carried over from the bulk population could end up in FACS-sorted repertoires as contaminants. A weaker secondary response peaked on day 5, the primary on day 15.

5'RACE template switching produced TCR cDNA carrying a universal primer site and UMIs. Using its own MiXCR run on the 5' RACE reads, TCRdb lists one record per CDR3 protein. The sample shows 120,000 or so distinct CDR3 sequences, roughly 15% of them seen only once. This CDR3 region has 15 residues. V lost 7 bases, J lost 1 base, and 6 bases stayed unmatched. This clonotype was detected a few times. Its specificity is unknown. The sequence came from a young man who received the YFV17D yellow fever vaccine. V gene TRBV12-3 or TRBV12-4 combines with J gene TRBJ1-5; TRBD1 agrees at 8 bases. The material was CD8+ T cells sorted from PBMCs, obtained 5 days after the yellow fever booster vaccination. CDR3 amino acids: CASNTDRESNQPQHF. The CDR3 DNA reads TGTGCCAGCAATACGGACAGGGAGAGCAATCAGCCCCAGCATTTT.